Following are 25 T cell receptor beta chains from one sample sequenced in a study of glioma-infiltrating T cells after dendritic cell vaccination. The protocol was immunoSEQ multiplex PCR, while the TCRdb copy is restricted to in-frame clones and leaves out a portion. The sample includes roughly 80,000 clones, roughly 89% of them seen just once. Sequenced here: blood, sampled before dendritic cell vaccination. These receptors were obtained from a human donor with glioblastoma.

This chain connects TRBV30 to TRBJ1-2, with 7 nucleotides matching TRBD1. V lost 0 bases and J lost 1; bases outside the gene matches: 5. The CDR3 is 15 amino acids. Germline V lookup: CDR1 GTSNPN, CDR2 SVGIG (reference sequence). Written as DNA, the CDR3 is TGTGCCTGGAGTGTCGCAGGGGGTGTTAACTATGGCTACACCTTC. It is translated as CAWSVAGGVNYGYTF.

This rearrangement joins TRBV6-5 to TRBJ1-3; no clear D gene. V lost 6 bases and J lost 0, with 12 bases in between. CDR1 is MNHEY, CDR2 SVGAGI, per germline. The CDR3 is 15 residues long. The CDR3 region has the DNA TGTGCCAGCAGCCAGACACACCTCTCTGGAAACACCATATATTTT. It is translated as CASSQTHLSGNTIYF.

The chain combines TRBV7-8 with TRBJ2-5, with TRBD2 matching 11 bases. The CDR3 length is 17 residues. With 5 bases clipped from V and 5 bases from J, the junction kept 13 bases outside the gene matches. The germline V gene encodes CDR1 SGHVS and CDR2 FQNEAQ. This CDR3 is CASSLVAGGPVSETQYF. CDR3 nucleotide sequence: TGTGCCAGCAGCCTCGTAGCGGGGGGGCCTGTGTCTGAGACCCAGTACTTC.

The CDR3 sequence is CASSEDTRYGNEKLFF. CDR3 nucleotide sequence: TGTGCCAGCAGTGAAGATACCCGGTATGGTAATGAAAAACTGTTTTTT. The gene calls are TRBV6-1 and TRBJ1-4; D unclear. The V end lost 1 base, the J end lost 4 bases, and 13 bases lay between the germline ends. Germline V gives CDR1 MNHNS, CDR2 SASEGT. This CDR3 has 16 residues.

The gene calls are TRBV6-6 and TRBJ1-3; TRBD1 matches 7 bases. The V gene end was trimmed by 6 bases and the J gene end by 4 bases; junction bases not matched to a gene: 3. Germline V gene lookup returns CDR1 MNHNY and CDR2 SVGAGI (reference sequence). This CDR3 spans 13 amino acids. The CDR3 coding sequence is TGTGCCAGCAGCAGGGGGTGGGGAAACACCATATATTTT. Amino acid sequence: CASSRGWGNTIYF.

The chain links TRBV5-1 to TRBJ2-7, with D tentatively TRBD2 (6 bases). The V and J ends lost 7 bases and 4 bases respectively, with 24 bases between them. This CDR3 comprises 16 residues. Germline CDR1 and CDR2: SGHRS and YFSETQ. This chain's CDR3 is CASASGQGGRGYEQYF. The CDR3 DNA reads TGCGCCAGCGCATCTGGGCAGGGAGGAAGGGGTTACGAGCAGTACTTC. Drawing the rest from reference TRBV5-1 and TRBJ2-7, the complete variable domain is KAGVTQTPRYLIKTRGQQVTLSCSPISGHRSVSWYQQTPGQGLQFLFEYFSETQRNKGNFPGRFSGRQFSNSRSEMNVSTLELGDSALYLCASASGQGGRGYEQYFGPGTRLTVT.

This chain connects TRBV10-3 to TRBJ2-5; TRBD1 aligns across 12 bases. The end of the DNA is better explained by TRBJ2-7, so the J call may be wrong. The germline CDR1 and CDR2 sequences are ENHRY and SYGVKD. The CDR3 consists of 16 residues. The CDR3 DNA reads TGTGCCATCAGGGGACAGGGGGCGACGGAGGCCTACGAGCAGTACTTC. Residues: CAIRGQGATEAYEQYF.

This chain's CDR3 is CASSLEAGDGYTF. CDR3 nucleotides: TGCGCCAGCAGCTTGGAAGCAGGGGACGGCTACACCTTC. The V and J genes are TRBV5-1 and TRBJ1-2; TRBD1 might be the D (6 bases). The V gene's germline CDR1 is SGHRS and CDR2 YFSETQ. CDR3 length: 13 amino acids. V was cut by 0 bases and J by 8 bases, with 11 bases left in between.

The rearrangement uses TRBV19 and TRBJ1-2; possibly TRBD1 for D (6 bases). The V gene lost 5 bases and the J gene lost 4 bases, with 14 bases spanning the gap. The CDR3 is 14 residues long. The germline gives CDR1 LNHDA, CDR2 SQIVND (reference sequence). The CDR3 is CASSFGTSPYGYTF. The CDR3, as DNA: TGTGCCAGTAGTTTTGGGACATCTCCCTATGGCTACACCTTC.

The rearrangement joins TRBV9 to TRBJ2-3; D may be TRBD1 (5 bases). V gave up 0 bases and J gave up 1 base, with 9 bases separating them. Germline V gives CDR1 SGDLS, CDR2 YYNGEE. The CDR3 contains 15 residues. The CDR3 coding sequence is TGTGCCAGCAGCGTAGAGCCAGGGCGCACAGATACGCAGTATTTT. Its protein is CASSVEPGRTDTQYF.

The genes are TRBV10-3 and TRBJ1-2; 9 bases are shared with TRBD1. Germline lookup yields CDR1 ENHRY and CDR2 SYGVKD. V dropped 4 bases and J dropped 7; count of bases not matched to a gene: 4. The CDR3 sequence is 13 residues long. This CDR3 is CAISVGQGSGYTF. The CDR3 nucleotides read TGTGCCATCAGTGTCGGACAGGGGTCTGGCTACACCTTC.

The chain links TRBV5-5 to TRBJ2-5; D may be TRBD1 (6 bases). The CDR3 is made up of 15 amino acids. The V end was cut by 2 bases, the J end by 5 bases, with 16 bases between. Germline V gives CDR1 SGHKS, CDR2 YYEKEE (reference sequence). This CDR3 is CASSFLGHLGETQYF. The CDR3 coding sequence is TGTGCCAGCAGCTTTCTGGGACACCTGGGGGAGACCCAGTACTTC. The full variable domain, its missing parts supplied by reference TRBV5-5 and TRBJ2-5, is DAGVTQSPTHLIKTRGQQVTLRCSPISGHKSVSWYQQVLGQGPQFIFQYYEKEERGRGNFPDRFSARQFPNYSSELNVNALLLGDSALYLCASSFLGHLGETQYFGPGTRLLVL.

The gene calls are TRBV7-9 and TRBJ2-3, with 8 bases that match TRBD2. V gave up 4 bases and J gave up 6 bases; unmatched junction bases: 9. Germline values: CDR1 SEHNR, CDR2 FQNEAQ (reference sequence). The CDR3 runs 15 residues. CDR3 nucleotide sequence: TGTGCCAGCAGCTCGGGAGCGGGGGCCGGGGATACGCAGTATTTT. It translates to CASSSGAGAGDTQYF.

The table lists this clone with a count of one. The DNA for the CDR3 is TGTGCCAGCAGTTTAGGGACAGAAGATGGCTACACCTTC. Translation gives CASSLGTEDGYTF. The chain is built from TRBV28 and TRBJ1-2; 7 nucleotides match TRBD1. The J segment lost 6 bases and the V segment lost 2 bases, leaving 3 bases of the junction unmatched. The CDR3 is 13 amino acids. Germline V gene data show CDR1 as MDHEN and CDR2 as SYDVKM.

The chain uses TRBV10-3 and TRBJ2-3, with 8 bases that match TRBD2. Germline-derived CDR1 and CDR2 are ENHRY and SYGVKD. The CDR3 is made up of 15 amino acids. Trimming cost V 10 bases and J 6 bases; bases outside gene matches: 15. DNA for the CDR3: TGTGCCACCGGGACTATAGCGGGAATAAGGGATACGCAGTATTTT. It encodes CATGTIAGIRDTQYF.

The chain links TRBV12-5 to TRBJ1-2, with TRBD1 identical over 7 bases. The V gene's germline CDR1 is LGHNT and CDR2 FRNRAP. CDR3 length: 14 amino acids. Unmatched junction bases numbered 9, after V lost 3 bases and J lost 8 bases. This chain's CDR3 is CASGFPTGSDGYTF. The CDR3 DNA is TGTGCTAGTGGTTTCCCGACAGGGTCGGACGGCTACACCTTC.

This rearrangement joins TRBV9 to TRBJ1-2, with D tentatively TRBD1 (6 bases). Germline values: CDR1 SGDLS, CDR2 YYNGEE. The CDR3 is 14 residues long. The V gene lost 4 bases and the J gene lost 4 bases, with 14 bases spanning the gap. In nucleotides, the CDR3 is TGTGCCAGCAGCCCAGGGACATCGCGCTATGGCTACACCTTC. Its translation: CASSPGTSRYGYTF.

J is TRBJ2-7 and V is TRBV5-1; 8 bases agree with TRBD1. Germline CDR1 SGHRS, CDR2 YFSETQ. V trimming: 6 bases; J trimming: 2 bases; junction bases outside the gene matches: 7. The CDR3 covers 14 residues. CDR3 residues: CASTPGQGPYEQYF. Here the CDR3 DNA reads TGCGCCAGCACCCCTGGACAGGGCCCCTACGAGCAGTACTTC.

In nucleotides, the CDR3 is TGTGCCATCAGAGGGGGGGCGACAGGGGGCGACGTCAACTCCTACGAGCAGTACTTC. It codes for CAIRGGATGGDVNSYEQYF. The rearrangement joins TRBV10-3 to TRBJ2-7; 10 positions agree with TRBD1. The J segment lost 0 bases and the V segment lost 6 bases, leaving 17 bases of the junction unmatched. The CDR3 totals 19 residues. Germline V gene lookup returns CDR1 ENHRY and CDR2 SYGVKD.

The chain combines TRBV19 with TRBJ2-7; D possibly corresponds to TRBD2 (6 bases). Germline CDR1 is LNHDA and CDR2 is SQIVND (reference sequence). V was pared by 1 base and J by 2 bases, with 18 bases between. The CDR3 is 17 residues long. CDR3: CASSIVGLAVDPYEQYF. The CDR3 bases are TGTGCCAGTAGTATAGTAGGCTTAGCGGTCGACCCCTACGAGCAGTACTTC. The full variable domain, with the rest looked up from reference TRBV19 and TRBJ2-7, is DGGITQSPKYLFRKEGQNVTLSCEQNLNHDAMYWYRQDPGQGLRLIYYSQIVNDFQKGDIAEGYSVSREKKESFPLTVTSAQKNPTAFYLCASSIVGLAVDPYEQYFGPGTRLTVT.

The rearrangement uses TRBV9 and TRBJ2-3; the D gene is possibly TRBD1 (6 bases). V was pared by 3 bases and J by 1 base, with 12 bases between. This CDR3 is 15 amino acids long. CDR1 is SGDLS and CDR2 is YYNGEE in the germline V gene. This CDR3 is CASSAQGTRTDTQYF. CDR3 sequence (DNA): TGTGCCAGCAGCGCCCAGGGGACCCGCACAGATACGCAGTATTTT.

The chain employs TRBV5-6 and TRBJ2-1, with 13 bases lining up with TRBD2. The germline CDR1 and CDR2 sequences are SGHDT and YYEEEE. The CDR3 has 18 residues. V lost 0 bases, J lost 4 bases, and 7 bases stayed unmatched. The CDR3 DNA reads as TGTGCCAGCAGCTTGGAACTAGCGGGAGGGCCGGGGTACAATGAGCAGTTCTTC. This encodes CASSLELAGGPGYNEQFF.

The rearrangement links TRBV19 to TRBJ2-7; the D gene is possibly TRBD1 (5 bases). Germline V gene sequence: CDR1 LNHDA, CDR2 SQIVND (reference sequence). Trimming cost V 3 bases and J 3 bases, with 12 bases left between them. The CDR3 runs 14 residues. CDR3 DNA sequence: TGTGCCAGTAGTATCAGGGTCTCAGGCTACGAGCAGTACTTC. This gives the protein CASSIRVSGYEQYF.

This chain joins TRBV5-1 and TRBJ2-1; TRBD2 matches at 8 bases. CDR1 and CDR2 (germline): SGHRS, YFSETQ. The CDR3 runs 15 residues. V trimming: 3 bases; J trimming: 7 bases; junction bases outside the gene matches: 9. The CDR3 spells CASSSSGTRGNEQFF. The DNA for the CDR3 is TGCGCCAGCAGCTCCTCCGGGACTAGGGGTAATGAGCAGTTCTTC.

The CDR3 DNA reads TGTGCCAGCAGTTACGGACTAGCCTACAATGAGCAGTTCTTC. This sequence encodes CASSYGLAYNEQFF. V gene TRBV6-5 combines with J gene TRBJ2-1; 7 bases agree with TRBD2. The CDR3 loop spans 14 amino acids. J was trimmed by 2 bases and V by 2 bases; bases with no gene match: 0. Per the germline V gene, CDR1 is MNHEY and CDR2 is SVGAGI.